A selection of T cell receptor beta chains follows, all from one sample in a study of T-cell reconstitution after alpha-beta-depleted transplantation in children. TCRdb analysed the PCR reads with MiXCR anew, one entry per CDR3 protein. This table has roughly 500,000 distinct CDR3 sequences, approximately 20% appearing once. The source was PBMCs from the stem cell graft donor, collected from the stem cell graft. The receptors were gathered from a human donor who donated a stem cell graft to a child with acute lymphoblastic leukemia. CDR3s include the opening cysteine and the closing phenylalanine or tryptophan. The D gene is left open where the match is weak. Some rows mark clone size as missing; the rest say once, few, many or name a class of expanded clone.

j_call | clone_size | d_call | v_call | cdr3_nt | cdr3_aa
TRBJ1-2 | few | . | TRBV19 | TGTGCCAGTAGTATCTCCCACACAGGACCCTATGGCTACACCTTC | CASSISHTGPYGYTF
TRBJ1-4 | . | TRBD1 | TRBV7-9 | TGTGCCAGCAGCTTGATACAGGGGGCTTATAATGAAAAACTGTTTTTT | CASSLIQGAYNEKLFF
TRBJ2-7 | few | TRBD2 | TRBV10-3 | TGTGCCATCAGTGAGTCGGGACTACCGAAGTACGAGCAGTACTTC | CAISESGLPKYEQYF
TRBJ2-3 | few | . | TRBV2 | TGTGCCAGCAGTGTTCGGGCATCCTACACAGATACGCAGTATTTT | CASSVRASYTDTQYF
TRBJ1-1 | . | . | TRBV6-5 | TGTGCCAGTAGTTACGGGGGGCTGAACACTGAAGCTTTCTTT | CASSYGGLNTEAFF
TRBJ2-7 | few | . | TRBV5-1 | TGCGCCAGCAGCTTGGAAACGGGAGCGGGCTACGAGCAGTACTTC | CASSLETGAGYEQYF
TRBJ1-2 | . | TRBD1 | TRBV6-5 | TGTGCCAGCAGTTGCCGGAGACAGGGGCACTATGGCTACACCTTC | CASSCRRQGHYGYTF
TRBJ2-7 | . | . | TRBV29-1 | TGCAGCGTTGAAGATAGGGTAGAGTTTGAGCAGTACTTC | CSVEDRVEFEQYF
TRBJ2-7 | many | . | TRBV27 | TGTGCCAGCAGTTTACTTGCCAGCTCCTACGAGCAGTACTTC | CASSLLASSYEQYF
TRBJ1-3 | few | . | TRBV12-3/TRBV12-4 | TGTGCCAGCAACCCTGGTTGGGGTGGAAACACCATATATTTT | CASNPGWGGNTIYF
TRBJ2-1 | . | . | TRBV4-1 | TGCGCCAGCAGCCAACTCCCCCAAGCGGTAGGGAAATACAATGAGCAGTTCTTC | CASSQLPQAVGKYNEQFF
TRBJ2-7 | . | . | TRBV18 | TGTGCCAGCTCACCGCGAGTTTTGAGCTCCTACGAGCAGTACTTC | CASSPRVLSSYEQYF
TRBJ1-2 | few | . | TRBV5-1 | TGCGCCAGCAGCGTGAGGGGGGGTGGCTACACCTTC | CASSVRGGGYTF
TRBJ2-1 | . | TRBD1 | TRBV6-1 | TGTGCCAGCAGTCAAACAGGGGGCAATGAGCAGTTCTTC | CASSQTGGNEQFF
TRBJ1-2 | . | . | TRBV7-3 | TGTGCCAGCAGCCCCCGGGACTCCGTTGGCTACACCTTC | CASSPRDSVGYTF
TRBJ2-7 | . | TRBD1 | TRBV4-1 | TGCGCCAGCAGCCCCACGGGACAGTTCTACGAGCAGTACTTC | CASSPTGQFYEQYF
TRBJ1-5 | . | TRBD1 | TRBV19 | TGTGCCAGTAGGGACAGGACCTTGCCAAAAGGTGGATCCGATCAGCCCCAGCATTTT | CASRDRTLPKGGSDQPQHF
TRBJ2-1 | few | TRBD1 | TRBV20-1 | TGCAGTGCTAGTCCCGGGACAGCCCGATACAATGAGCAGTTCTTC | CSASPGTARYNEQFF
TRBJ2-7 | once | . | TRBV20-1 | TGCAGTGCTGAGAAACGGGAGAACGAGCAGCACTTC | CSAEKRENEQHF
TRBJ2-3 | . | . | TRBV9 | TGTGCCAGCAGCGCGGAGGGGGCGGGCGCCACAGATACGCAGTATTTT | CASSAEGAGATDTQYF
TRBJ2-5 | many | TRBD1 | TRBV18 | TGTGCCAGCTCAATCGGACAGGGAGAAGGGACCCAGTACTTC | CASSIGQGEGTQYF
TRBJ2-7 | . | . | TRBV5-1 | TGCGCCAGGGGCCTCCGGAGCTCCTACGAGCAGTACTTC | CARGLRSSYEQYF
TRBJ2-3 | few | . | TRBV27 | TGTGCCAGCAGTCCCTCCTGGAGCACAGATACGCAGTATTTT | CASSPSWSTDTQYF
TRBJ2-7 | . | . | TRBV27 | TGTGCCAGCAGTTTAGCGCCTAGCTCCTACGAGCAGTACTTC | CASSLAPSSYEQYF